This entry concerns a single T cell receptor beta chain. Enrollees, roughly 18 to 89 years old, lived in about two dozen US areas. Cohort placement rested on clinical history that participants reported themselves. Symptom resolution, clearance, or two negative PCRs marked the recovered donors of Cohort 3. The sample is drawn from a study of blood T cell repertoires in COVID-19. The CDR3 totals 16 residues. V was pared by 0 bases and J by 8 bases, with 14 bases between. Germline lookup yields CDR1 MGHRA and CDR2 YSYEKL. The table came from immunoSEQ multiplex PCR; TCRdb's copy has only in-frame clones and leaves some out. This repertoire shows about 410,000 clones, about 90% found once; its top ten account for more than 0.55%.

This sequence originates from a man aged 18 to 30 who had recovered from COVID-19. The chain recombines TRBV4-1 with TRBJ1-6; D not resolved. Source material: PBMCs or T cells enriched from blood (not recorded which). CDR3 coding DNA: TGCGCCAGCAGCCAAGAGGCATCACAGAATCATTCACCCCTCCACTTT. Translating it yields CASSQEASQNHSPLHF.